These 32 T cell receptor beta chains originate from one sample sequenced in a study of T cell responses to AZD1222 COVID-19 vaccine. Produced via immunoSEQ multiplex PCR; TCRdb's table is partial and in-frame only. This table has roughly 250,000 clones, just over 90% appearing once. The specimen was peripheral blood, collected on day 0 of AZD1222 vaccination. All receptors come from an adult in good health.

The chain is built from TRBV7-3 and TRBJ2-2, with D possibly being TRBD1 (6 bases). The germline CDR1 and CDR2 sequences are SGHTA and FQGTGA. Trimming shortened V by 5 bases and J by 4 bases, and 14 bases separated the two germline ends. This CDR3 is 15 amino acids long. This CDR3 is CASSTTGRTTGELFF. The CDR3, as DNA: TGTGCCAGCAGCACAACAGGGCGAACCACCGGGGAGCTGTTTTTT.

The chain couples TRBV6-2 or TRBV6-3 to TRBJ1-5; D possibly corresponds to TRBD1 (5 bases). Germline-derived CDR1 and CDR2 are MNHEY and SVGEGT. The CDR3 is 13 residues long. Trimming cost V 6 bases and J 4 bases, with 10 bases left between them. Written as DNA, the CDR3 is TGTGCCAGCAGCCGACAGATTAATCAGCCCCAGCATTTT. This gives the protein CASSRQINQPQHF.

The V gene is TRBV2, the J gene TRBJ2-5, with D possibly matching TRBD2 (6 bases). This CDR3 has 13 amino acids. From germline, CDR1 is SNHLY and CDR2 FYNNEI. With 5 bases removed from V and 1 base from J, the gap between germline ends came to 8 bases. Here the CDR3 reads CASSWDSQETQYF. The CDR3 DNA sequence: TGTGCCAGCAGTTGGGACTCCCAAGAGACCCAGTACTTC.

The chain carries TRBV5-5 and TRBJ2-7; D ambiguous. CDR3 length equals 15 residues. Trimming left V 0 bases short and J 1 base short, with 11 bases between. Germline CDR1 is SGHKS and CDR2 is YYEKEE (reference sequence). The CDR3 coding sequence is TGTGCCAGCAGCTTGGCCAGCCAATTTTCCTACGAGCAGTACTTC. Protein product: CASSLASQFSYEQYF.

The CDR3 sequence is CASTPQGSSNTEAFF. CDR3 nucleotide sequence: TGTGCCAGCACGCCCCAGGGGTCTTCGAACACTGAAGCTTTCTTT. This chain joins TRBV9 and TRBJ1-1; weak D call: TRBD1 (6 bases). From germline, CDR1 is SGDLS and CDR2 YYNGEE. CDR3 size: 15 residues. Trimming shortened V by 6 bases and J by 1 base, and 16 bases separated the two germline ends.

The chain links TRBV28 to TRBJ2-7, with unresolved D. V was clipped by 3 bases and J by 2 bases, with 17 bases between them. The CDR3 is 16 amino acids. Germline V gene data show CDR1 as MDHEN and CDR2 as SYDVKM. The CDR3 loop is CASSFSLVDLAYEQYF. The CDR3 DNA reads TGTGCCAGCAGTTTCTCTCTCGTGGACCTCGCCTACGAGCAGTACTTC.

The rearrangement joins TRBV2 to TRBJ1-1; the D is unclear. The CDR3 covers 14 residues. Trimming removed 6 bases from V and 1 base from J, with 12 bases in between. The germline gives CDR1 SNHLY, CDR2 FYNNEI. CDR3 amino acids: CASSPQPPNTEAFF. DNA of the CDR3: TGTGCCAGCAGCCCCCAGCCACCGAACACTGAAGCTTTCTTT.

The genes are TRBV21-1 and TRBJ1-2; the table's D gene call, TRBD1, was not cross checked with the DNA. TRBV21-1 corresponds to a pseudogene. This CDR3 has 15 residues. The CDR3 is CASSKRDRDAYGYTF. DNA of the CDR3: TGTGCCAGCAGCAAGCGGGACAGGGACGCGTATGGCTACACCTTC.

V usage is TRBV13 and J usage is TRBJ1-6, with D perhaps TRBD1 (5 bases). CDR3 size: 13 residues. CDR1 and CDR2 from the germline V gene are PRHDT and FYEKMQ (reference sequence). The germline V and J ends were trimmed by 7 bases and 10 bases, with 14 bases remaining between them. In DNA, the CDR3 is TGTGCCAGCACCCAGGGAAGGAAGTCACCCCTCCACTTT. Protein product: CASTQGRKSPLHF.

This chain joins TRBV10-3 and TRBJ1-5, with D unclear. This CDR3 has 14 amino acids. V gave up 3 bases and J gave up 2 bases, with 8 bases separating them. Germline CDR1 reads ENHRY; CDR2 reads SYGVKD. Written as DNA, the CDR3 is TGTGCCATCAGTGAAGGGAGGGGCAATCAGCCCCAGCATTTT. Amino acid sequence: CAISEGRGNQPQHF.

The chain is built from TRBV7-2 and TRBJ1-6; no clear D. CDR3 length equals 15 residues. The V and J ends lost 3 bases and 7 bases respectively, with 13 bases between them. Germline-derived CDR1 and CDR2 are SGHTA and FQGNSA. The CDR3 sequence is CASSFSMGKNSPLHF. CDR3 nucleotide sequence: TGTGCCAGCAGCTTTTCGATGGGGAAGAATTCACCCCTCCACTTT.

The chain has TRBV5-1 and TRBJ2-3, with D maybe TRBD2 (6 bases). Germline V gene data show CDR1 as SGHRS and CDR2 as YFSETQ. Trimming stripped 4 bases from V and 3 bases from J, with 15 bases between. The CDR3 extends over 15 amino acids. In DNA form, the CDR3 reads TGCGCCAGCAGCCGCGGGGCAGGTGGAACAGATACGCAGTATTTT. It yields the protein CASSRGAGGTDTQYF.

The genes are TRBV28 and TRBJ2-7; the D call may be TRBD1 or TRBD2 (7 bases each). CDR3 length: 15 amino acids. Germline V gives CDR1 MDHEN, CDR2 SYDVKM. Trimming pared 2 bases from V and 4 bases from J, leaving 15 bases between. As DNA, the CDR3 is TGTGCCAGCAGTTTAGGGGCAGGGGGGGCATACGAGCAGTACTTC. It translates to CASSLGAGGAYEQYF.

The chain recombines TRBV2 with TRBJ2-6; D is perhaps TRBD1 (6 bases). This CDR3 region has 17 residues. The germline CDR1 and CDR2 sequences are SNHLY and FYNNEI. V was shortened by 2 bases and J by 0 bases, with 11 bases between the two germline ends. Here the CDR3 reads CASSERGQLSGANVLTF. The CDR3 coding sequence is TGTGCCAGCAGTGAAAGAGGACAGCTCTCTGGGGCCAACGTCCTGACTTTC.

The V and J genes are TRBV5-4 and TRBJ2-7; tentatively, D is TRBD1 (6 bases). The germline V and J ends were trimmed by 4 bases and 3 bases, with 17 bases remaining between them. Germline V lookup: CDR1 SGHNT, CDR2 YYREEE (reference sequence). This CDR3 region has 15 residues. CDR3: CASSLQGGRLYEQYF. The CDR3 DNA sequence: TGTGCCAGCAGCCTTCAAGGGGGAAGGCTCTACGAGCAGTACTTC.

V is TRBV28 and J is TRBJ1-1; D might be TRBD1 (6 bases). The CDR3 runs 15 residues. With 7 bases removed from V and 2 bases from J, the gap between germline ends came to 17 bases. CDR1 MDHEN and CDR2 SYDVKM come from the germline V gene. The CDR3 DNA follows: TGTGCCAGCACCCCCAGGGGATTTGACAACACTGAAGCTTTCTTT. This codes for CASTPRGFDNTEAFF.

The chain is built from TRBV14 and TRBJ2-7; D uncertain. Trimming removed 4 bases at V and 4 bases at J, with 5 bases between. From germline, CDR1 is SGHDN and CDR2 FVKESK. The CDR3 length is 11 residues. The CDR3 DNA sequence: TGTGCCAGCAGCCGGTCTTACGAGCAGTACTTC. Translation: CASSRSYEQYF.

In this sample, this clone turned up once. The chain couples TRBV10-3 to TRBJ1-1, with unresolved D. CDR1 and CDR2 (germline): ENHRY, SYGVKD. V was trimmed by 0 bases and J by 2 bases, leaving 16 bases between them. The CDR3 is 17 residues long. CDR3 bases: TGTGCCATCAGTGAGTCTCGTCCCGACTGGGGAAACACTGAAGCTTTCTTT. Translation: CAISESRPDWGNTEAFF.

The V and J genes are TRBV6-7 and TRBJ1-1; no definite D call. TRBV6-7 is designated an ORF whose function remains uncertain. The V end lost 5 bases, the J end lost 1 base, and 8 bases lay between the germline ends. The length of the CDR3 is 13 residues. The chain's CDR3 is CASSPPRNTEAFF. For the CDR3, the DNA is TGTGCCAGCAGTCCTCCCCGGAACACTGAAGCTTTCTTT.

The chain employs TRBV9 and TRBJ1-2; TRBD1 matches 7 bases. J was trimmed by 2 bases and V by 5 bases; bases with no gene match: 3. The CDR3 extends over 13 amino acids. CDR1 and CDR2 from the germline V gene are SGDLS and YYNGEE. The CDR3 spells CASSQGVNYGYTF. The CDR3 coding sequence is TGTGCCAGCAGTCAGGGGGTGAACTATGGCTACACCTTC.

V is TRBV6-2 or TRBV6-3 and J is TRBJ2-7, with 8 nucleotides matching TRBD2. This CDR3 region has 17 residues. J was trimmed by 2 bases and V by 0 bases; bases with no gene match: 9. Germline assignment: CDR1 MNHEY and CDR2 SVGEGT. The CDR3 DNA reads TGTGCCAGCAGTTACTCGATCCCCAGCGGGAGAACCTACGAGCAGTACTTC. Its protein product is CASSYSIPSGRTYEQYF.

This chain connects TRBV23-1 to TRBJ2-7; the D gene is possibly TRBD1 (6 bases). Being an ORF, TRBV23-1 has a function that is uncertain. Trimming pared 6 bases from V and 3 bases from J, leaving 12 bases between. The CDR3 loop spans 13 amino acids. DNA of the CDR3: TGCGCCAGCAGCTACGACAGGTACTACGAGCAGTACTTC. It is translated as CASSYDRYYEQYF.

This clone was detected once. The chain is built from TRBV5-1 and TRBJ2-2; possibly TRBD2 for D (5 bases). The CDR3 extends over 14 amino acids. V was cut by 4 bases and J by 4 bases, with 11 bases left in between. Germline-derived CDR1 and CDR2 are SGHRS and YFSETQ. Here the CDR3 reads CASSASGGTGELFF. The DNA of the CDR3 is TGCGCCAGCAGCGCCAGCGGTGGCACCGGGGAGCTGTTTTTT.

The chain employs TRBV7-2 and TRBJ2-7; D possibly matches TRBD1 or TRBD2 (5 bases each). The CDR3 is 15 amino acids. Trimming removed 1 base at V and 4 bases at J, with 14 bases between. Looked up from germline, CDR1 is SGHTA and CDR2 is FQGNSA. CDR3 residues: CASSLEGTSYYEQYF. The CDR3 coding sequence is TGTGCCAGCAGCTTAGAGGGGACGTCCTATTACGAGCAGTACTTC. The full variable domain, in which reference TRBV7-2 and TRBJ2-7 provide the parts outside the CDR3, is GAGVSQSPSNKVTEKGKDVELRCDPISGHTALYWYRQSLGQGLEFLIYFQGNSAPDKSGLPSDRFSAERTGGSVSTLTIQRTQQEDSAVYLCASSLEGTSYYEQYFGPGTRLTVT.

This clone appeared once. The chain couples TRBV19 to TRBJ2-3; maybe TRBD2 (6 bases). The CDR3 spans 14 residues. From germline, CDR1 is LNHDA and CDR2 SQIVND (reference sequence). The germline V and J ends were trimmed by 0 bases and 11 bases, with 15 bases remaining between them. CDR3 sequence reads: CASSIETRGPGQYF. The CDR3 DNA follows: TGTGCCAGTAGTATAGAGACGCGGGGCCCGGGGCAGTATTTT.

The chain has TRBV6-2 or TRBV6-3 and TRBJ1-5; a weak D match, TRBD1 (5 bases). Per the germline V gene, CDR1 is MNHEY and CDR2 is SVGEGT. The V end was cut by 2 bases, the J end by 1 base, with 12 bases between. CDR3 length: 16 residues. The CDR3 region has the DNA TGTGCCAGCAGTTACGGGACGGGGTTGAGCAATCAGCCCCAGCATTTT. Amino acid sequence: CASSYGTGLSNQPQHF.

The chain recombines TRBV5-6 with TRBJ1-2; tentative D call: TRBD1 (6 bases). Trimming took 0 bases from V and 4 from J, leaving 16 bases between them. The CDR3 is 16 residues long. The V gene's germline CDR1 is SGHDT and CDR2 YYEEEE. The CDR3 sequence is CASSLENRASGYGYTF. Written as DNA, the CDR3 is TGTGCCAGCAGCTTGGAAAACAGGGCGAGCGGCTATGGCTACACCTTC.

CDR3 amino acids: CATSDLASTSTDTQYF. DNA for the CDR3: TGTGCCACCAGTGATTTGGCCAGCACTAGCACAGATACGCAGTATTTT. The chain recombines TRBV24-1 with TRBJ2-3; no clear D. The CDR3 is made up of 16 amino acids. V was shortened by 0 bases and J by 0 bases, with 9 bases between the two germline ends. Germline loops: CDR1 KGHDR, CDR2 SFDVKD.

For the CDR3, the DNA is TGCGCCAGCTCCCTAGCGGGGGAAACCTACAATGAGCAGTTCTTC. This encodes CASSLAGETYNEQFF. V and J are TRBV5-1 and TRBJ2-1; 10 bases are a match to TRBD2. In germline, CDR1 is SGHRS, CDR2 YFSETQ. This CDR3 comprises 15 residues. V trimming: 7 bases; J trimming: 2 bases; junction bases outside the gene matches: 6.

This clone showed up just once. The rearrangement links TRBV11-2 to TRBJ1-1, with a tentative D call TRBD1 (5 bases). Germline CDR1 SGHAT, CDR2 FQNNGV. V was trimmed by 2 bases and J by 11 bases, leaving 12 bases between them. The CDR3 consists of 12 residues. DNA for the CDR3: TGTGCCAGCAGCTTATCCTCAGGGAAGGCTTTCTTT. It yields the protein CASSLSSGKAFF. The complete variable domain, with remaining parts taken from reference TRBV11-2 and TRBJ1-1, reads EAGVAQSPRYKIIEKRQSVAFWCNPISGHATLYWYQQILGQGPKLLIQFQNNGVVDDSQLPKDRFSAERLKGVDSTLKIQPAKLEDSAVYLCASSLSSGKAFFGQGTRLTVV.

This rearrangement joins TRBV19 to TRBJ2-3; D remains unclear. CDR3 length: 15 amino acids. Germline assignment: CDR1 LNHDA and CDR2 SQIVND (reference sequence). V was cut by 0 bases and J by 0 bases, with 7 bases left in between. As DNA, the CDR3 is TGTGCCAGTAGTATAGACAGGATGAGCACAGATACGCAGTATTTT. Amino acids: CASSIDRMSTDTQYF.

J is TRBJ1-1 and V is TRBV6-2 or TRBV6-3; D is unclear. Trimming took off 4 bases at V and 5 bases at J, with 17 bases between the two ends. CDR1 MNHEY and CDR2 SVGEGT come from the germline V gene. This CDR3 is built from 15 residues. CDR3 DNA: TGTGCCAGCAGTTTCGAAGTCTCCCGAGTGACTGAAGCTTTCTTT. This translates into CASSFEVSRVTEAFF.